A single sample gave rise to the 5 T cell receptor beta chains below, sequenced in a study of T cell responses to AZD1222 COVID-19 vaccine. Sequenced by immunoSEQ multiplex PCR; TCRdb stores in-frame clones only, minus some. Among around 100,000 clones listed, around 94% were seen once. The sequenced sample was peripheral blood, obtained on day 0 of AZD1222 vaccination. Every receptor here comes from an adult in good health.

CDR3 nucleotide sequence: TGCGCCAGCAGCCAGAGTCTAGCTCAGCCCCAGCATTTT. It yields the protein CASSQSLAQPQHF. The chain uses TRBV4-3 and TRBJ1-5; D is ambiguous. The CDR3 contains 13 residues. V was cut by 3 bases and J by 6 bases, with 9 bases left in between. Per germline, CDR1 LGHNA and CDR2 YSLEER.

The chain has TRBV11-3 and TRBJ2-5; a weak D match, TRBD2 (6 bases). Germline V gene sequence: CDR1 SGHNT, CDR2 YENEEA. This CDR3 is 15 amino acids long. V lost 5 bases and J 2 bases, leaving 15 bases between the germline ends. The CDR3 coding sequence is TGTGCCAGCAGCGACGGAGGGGCGGAACAAGAGACCCAGTACTTC. This translates into CASSDGGAEQETQYF. The complete variable domain, with remaining parts taken from reference TRBV11-3 and TRBJ2-5, reads EAGVVQSPRYKIIEKKQPVAFWCNPISGHNTLYWYLQNLGQGPELLIRYENEEAVDDSQLPKDRFSAERLKGVDSTLKIQPAELGDSAVYLCASSDGGAEQETQYFGPGTRLLVL.

This rearrangement joins TRBV19 to TRBJ2-3; D gene uncertain. The V gene lost 6 bases and the J gene lost 6 bases, with 7 bases spanning the gap. Germline CDR1 and CDR2: LNHDA and SQIVND (reference sequence). There are 11 residues in the CDR3. For the CDR3, the DNA is TGTGCCAGTAGACGCGAGGATACGCAGTATTTT. It translates to CASRREDTQYF.

The chain links TRBV30 to TRBJ1-1, with D unresolved. The germline V gene encodes CDR1 GTSNPN and CDR2 SVGIG (reference sequence). Trimming removed 0 bases from V and 8 bases from J, with 7 bases in between. This CDR3 is built from 11 residues. CDR3 bases: TGTGCCTGGAGTGTAGTGGAAGAAGCTTTCTTT. It yields the protein CAWSVVEEAFF.

CDR3 protein: CASRRRTEAFF. CDR3 sequence (DNA): TGTGCCAGCAGACGACGGACTGAAGCTTTCTTT. The V call is TRBV6-5, the J call TRBJ1-1, with D unresolved. CDR3 size: 11 residues. Germline V gene lookup returns CDR1 MNHEY and CDR2 SVGAGI. V was trimmed by 6 bases and J by 5 bases, leaving 7 bases between them.